Described below is a single T cell receptor (beta chain) sequence and its context. This clonotype was picked up many times. There is no known antigen for this receptor. No quality values exist for individual bases; no much larger clone is one base distant. This entry is derived from a study of blood T cells in healthy people across ages (dated by TCRdb to the mid-2010s). Background on the whole study: In model experiments, roughly one uniquely barcoded TCR beta cDNA molecule per two T cells was captured by template switching. To track age-related changes in TCR beta repertoire diversity, the study relied on deep sequencing normalized with unique cDNA molecular identifiers. The donors were split into four age groups: young (average around 17 years), middle-aged (39), aged (around 67) and long-lived (roughly 80). To avoid experimental bias, donors of different ages were distributed randomly across sequencing lanes. The study analyzed two additional independent replicas of 1 million unique cDNA reads from the same blood draw for two donors, one aged 18 to 29 and one aged 80 or older.

The germline V gene gives CDR1 as MNHNS and CDR2 as SASEGT. V is clipped by 2 bases and J by 8 bases, and the sequence between their germline boundaries is 12 bases long. Its CDR3 holds 13 amino acids, cysteine through phenylalanine. CDR3 DNA is the only sequence kept; it has 39 bases, read in frame from the first base. The roughly 39 donors, aged about 6 to 95 years, were systemically healthy Caucasian individuals from Russia. Around 10 milliliters of peripheral blood were collected from each donor into EDTA-treated Vacutainer tubes. Ficoll-Paque density-gradient centrifugation was used to isolate PBMCs, with at least 7 million obtained per sample. Trizol reagent was used to extract total RNA from PBMCs, with at least 5 micrograms per sample. For every donor, an aliquot of PBMCs went through flow cytometry to measure the percentages of naive CD45RAhigh/CD27high T cells. The protocol used for the library was 5' RACE. The listed sequencing device is Illumina HiSeq 2500. A second 7 to 11 cycle PCR used a sample-barcoded 5' primer and a J-beta primer mix. A template-switch 5' adaptor carrying 12 random nucleotides introduced a unique molecular identifier onto each TCR beta cDNA molecule. Each sample yielded at least 2.5 million CDR3-containing paired-end reads. First-strand cDNA was synthesized from all RNA with the Mint cDNA synthesis kit, primed by a TRBC-specific oligonucleotide. All cDNA was treated with uracil-DNA glycosylase and then went through a first 18-cycle PCR with the universal primers M1SS and BC2_uni_R. The original pipeline was this. For normalization, 1 million high-quality reads were randomly selected from each sample, with every read carrying a distinct molecular identifier. Instead of being binned into consensus sequences, reads with shared molecular identifiers were discarded. MiTCR, run with a Q25 quality threshold and the strictest error-elimination algorithm, handled CDR3 identification, clonotype clustering and error correction. A nonparametric unseen species model with Euler transformation was used to estimate lower-bound total TCR beta diversity. TCRdb reran the public reads through fastp at Q25 and MiXCR, keeping productive beta chains. All rows with the same CDR3 protein become a single entry with the most common DNA and genes. The V and J calls shown here were made by TCRdb, not taken from the authors' results. This sample has approximately 810,000 distinct CDR3 sequences in its table, and about 28% of those were observed once. Roughly 17% of the sample is held by the ten biggest clonotypes.

Study-wide findings and limitations: The long-lived group showed more naive CD4+ T cells, fewer expanded clones and increased TCR diversity than the aged group, suggesting age selection. Since profiling was done on bulk unsorted PBMCs, naive and antigen-experienced compartments could not be conclusively compared. Donor CMV infection status was unknown, potentially confounding age-related changes in expanded clonotypes. The percentage of naive T cells measured by flow cytometry correlated strongly with observed TCR beta diversity. Observed TCR beta diversity per million T cells fell roughly linearly with age, and a significant reduction was already apparent by age around 36. Estimates of total diversity from one million sequenced T cells were regarded as lower bounds and underestimates.

The chain is encoded by TRBV6-1 joined to TRBJ1-1, with a weak D call of TRBD1 (5 bases match). The material sequenced was blood. The receptor was derived from a woman of 80 years or more in good health. The bases read TGTGCCAGCAGTGAATTTGGGCAGGGAGAAGCTTTCTTT. Translated, it gives CASSEFGQGEAFF.